This TCR beta chain was observed in a study of beta chain features in type 1 diabetes. Comment on this clone: Its antigen is currently unknown.

V shed 2 bases, J shed 4 bases, and the junction held 8 bases outside the gene matches. The CDR3 runs 18 residues. CDR1 is SGDLS and CDR2 is YYNGEE in the germline V gene. As every portion of the isolated RNA was reverse transcribed, the sequencing read expressed TCRB transcripts. The read count averaged roughly 4 million across naive, central memory and regulatory T cell samples. Using immunoSEQ multiplex PCR, the repertoire was profiled, and TCRdb retains in-frame clones only, with some absent. The sample lists hundreds of thousands of clones, approximately 15% occurring once. General study points: TCRB CDR3 length was moderately but significantly reduced in all four CD4+ subsets of Type 1 diabetes patients.

The sequenced sample was naive CD4+ T cells from blood. The clonotype was recovered from a man younger than 45 in good health. V is TRBV9 and J is TRBJ2-2; 13 bases are a match to TRBD2. The CDR3 DNA is TGTGCCAGCAGCGTCCTCGGGACTAGCGGGACTGTCACCGGGGAGCTGTTTTTT. Its protein product is CASSVLGTSGTVTGELFF.